This T cell receptor (beta chain) came from a study of OX40 agonist ivuxolimab in advanced cancers. Measured with immunoSEQ multiplex PCR; TCRdb has only the in-frame clones, and not every one. The sample lists about 53,000 clones, 75% to 85% occurring once. This clone appeared once. Trimming removed 3 bases from V and 5 bases from J, with 11 bases in between. The CDR3 is made up of 13 amino acids. Germline V gene data show CDR1 as MNHNS and CDR2 as SASEGT. This TCR was sampled from an adult with an advanced solid tumor such as melanoma, head and neck, liver or kidney cancer. This chain joins TRBV6-1 and TRBJ2-7; possibly TRBD2 for D (5 bases). Here the sequenced sample was CD4+ or CD8+ T cells sorted from blood, taken in a trial of the OX40 agonist ivuxolimab. CDR3 in DNA: TGTGCCAGCAGTGACGGGAATCGTGACGAGCAGTACTTC. Its translation is CASSDGNRDEQYF.